The 10 T cell receptor beta chains listed next were all sequenced from one sample in a study of tumor-infiltrating lymphocytes in localized non-small cell lung cancer. The assay was immunoSEQ multiplex PCR, and TCRdb's table has in-frame clones only and misses some. Altogether 11,000 or so clones are present, more than 75% being singletons, with the ten largest covering approximately 16%. Specimen: uninvolved lung tissue not adjacent to the tumor. These receptors came from a human donor with non-small cell lung cancer.

The chain uses TRBV7-9 and TRBJ2-5; 8 nucleotides line up with TRBD1. Germline CDR1 is SEHNR and CDR2 is FQNEAQ (reference sequence). Unmatched junction bases numbered 4, after V lost 3 bases and J lost 1 base. The CDR3 runs to 15 residues. CDR3 residues: CASSFGQGSQETQYF. Here the CDR3 DNA reads TGTGCCAGCAGCTTCGGACAGGGTAGCCAAGAGACCCAGTACTTC.

This chain joins TRBV2 and TRBJ2-7, with 8 bases lining up with TRBD2. The CDR3 contains 14 residues. J lost 3 bases, V lost 2 bases, and 3 bases had no gene match. Germline CDR1 SNHLY, CDR2 FYNNEI. Written as DNA, the CDR3 is TGTGCCAGCAGTGAACCTAGCGGGTACTACGAGCAGTACTTC. This codes for CASSEPSGYYEQYF.

J is TRBJ2-3 and V is TRBV2, with 7 positions matching TRBD2. Germline V gives CDR1 SNHLY, CDR2 FYNNEI. Trimming cost V 7 bases and J 1 base; bases outside gene matches: 8. The length of the CDR3 is 15 residues. The CDR3 nucleotides read TGTGCCAGCACCCCTGGGGGGGTGGGCACAGATACGCAGTATTTT. Translation gives CASTPGGVGTDTQYF.

The rearrangement links TRBV2 to TRBJ2-3; a weak D match, TRBD2 (5 bases). Between the trimmed V and J ends, which lost 4 bases and 0 bases, there was a span of 11 bases. The germline V gene encodes CDR1 SNHLY and CDR2 FYNNEI. The CDR3 totals 15 residues. CDR3 protein: CASSAITGSTDTQYF. The CDR3 DNA reads as TGTGCCAGCAGTGCCATAACGGGGAGCACAGATACGCAGTATTTT.

This clone has only a few counts. The chain has TRBV19 and TRBJ1-5; 8 nucleotides match TRBD1. Germline CDR1 is LNHDA and CDR2 is SQIVND (reference sequence). The V gene end was trimmed by 4 bases and the J gene end by 3 bases; junction bases not matched to a gene: 14. CDR3 length: 18 amino acids. The CDR3, as DNA: TGTGCCAGTAGTACCCCACCCCGGGCAGGGGGCTTCAATCAGCCCCAGCATTTT. Translating gives CASSTPPRAGGFNQPQHF.

The gene calls are TRBV4-3 and TRBJ2-7; 8 bases are shared with TRBD2. Germline V gene data show CDR1 as LGHNA and CDR2 as YSLEER. With 1 base clipped from V and 2 bases from J, the junction kept 4 bases outside the gene matches. This CDR3 has 15 residues. The CDR3 here is CASSQAAGGAYEQYF. CDR3 nucleotides: TGCGCCAGCAGCCAAGCGGCCGGGGGGGCCTACGAGCAGTACTTC.

This chain joins TRBV9 and TRBJ1-2, with a possible D match to TRBD1 (5 bases). V lost 2 bases and J lost 7, with 15 bases in between. From germline, CDR1 is SGDLS and CDR2 YYNGEE. This CDR3 region has 14 residues. The CDR3 spells CASSVTGTIGGYTF. CDR3 DNA sequence: TGTGCCAGCAGCGTTACCGGGACCATCGGTGGCTACACCTTC.

The chain joins TRBV4-2 to TRBJ2-5, with a tentative D call TRBD2 (7 bases). In germline, CDR1 is LGHNA, CDR2 YNFKEQ. V was clipped by 1 base and J by 5 bases, with 14 bases between them. The CDR3 is made up of 15 amino acids. In nucleotides, the CDR3 is TGTGCCAGCAGCCAAGGGGAGGGGGGGAGGGAGACCCAGTACTTC. As protein: CASSQGEGGRETQYF.

The chain uses TRBV6-5 and TRBJ2-7; 10 bases map to TRBD2. CDR3 size: 13 residues. V trimming: 6 bases; J trimming: 9 bases; junction bases outside the gene matches: 8. Germline loops: CDR1 MNHEY, CDR2 SVGAGI. CDR3 sequence: CASSDGLAAMQYF. In DNA, the CDR3 is TGTGCCAGCAGCGATGGACTAGCGGCGATGCAGTACTTC.

The V call is TRBV5-1, the J call TRBJ2-7, with 8 bases aligning to TRBD1. Trimming at V came to 4 bases and at J to 3 bases, leaving 12 bases not matched to a gene. Germline CDR1 is SGHRS and CDR2 is YFSETQ. CDR3 length equals 16 residues. For the CDR3, the DNA is TGCGCCAGCAGCCCCCGGACAGGGTGGGACTTCTACGAGCAGTACTTC. It encodes CASSPRTGWDFYEQYF.